This T cell receptor beta chain was recovered during a study of radiation and T cells in renal cell carcinoma. J lost 0 bases, V lost 1 base, and 16 bases had no gene match. Germline V CDR1 and CDR2: SGHKS, YYEKEE (reference sequence). There are 19 residues in the CDR3. Profiling relied on immunoSEQ multiplex PCR, and the TCRdb table lists in-frame clones only, not all of them. The data hold almost 8,500 clones, with less than 70% observed a single time. Treatment reported: treatment-naive control, cytoreductive nephrectomy. Here the sequenced sample was tumor tissue, taken from a patient whose treatment was nephrectomy without radiotherapy. The chain carries TRBV5-5 and TRBJ2-7; 7 bases agree with TRBD1. This receptor was obtained from a man aged 55 to 70 with renal cell carcinoma. The CDR3 loop reads CASSLRSPGTATISYEQYF. In DNA, the CDR3 is TGTGCCAGCAGCTTGAGGTCCCCCGGGACAGCCACGATCTCCTACGAGCAGTACTTC. The entire variable domain, with the rest obtained from reference TRBV5-5 and TRBJ2-7, is as follows: DAGVTQSPTHLIKTRGQQVTLRCSPISGHKSVSWYQQVLGQGPQFIFQYYEKEERGRGNFPDRFSARQFPNYSSELNVNALLLGDSALYLCASSLRSPGTATISYEQYFGPGTRLTVT.